This T cell receptor beta chain was sequenced for a study of regulatory T cells in long-lasting Graves disease. The CDR3 covers 17 residues. In germline, CDR1 is SGHTA, CDR2 FQGNSA. V shed 3 bases, J shed 1 base, and the junction held 8 bases outside the gene matches. Time point indicated: newly diagnosed GD, antithyroid drugs for less than 3 months. RNA extracted from PBMCs served as the sequencing template. HTBI primers from iRepertoire and Arm-PCR of CDR3 regions yielded the TCR beta libraries. TCRdb itself ran the multiplex PCR reads through MiXCR, one entry per CDR3 protein. The sample lists about 430,000 distinct CDR3 sequences, around 16% occurring once. This clonotype was seen many times. This sample also appeared in a second study, on T cells in Graves' hyperthyroidism and ophthalmopathy.

The chain combines TRBV7-2 with TRBJ2-4; 8 positions match TRBD2. This clonotype originated in a middle-aged woman with Graves disease. Material: peripheral blood mononuclear cells (PBMCs), obtained at new diagnosis, from a patient treated with antithyroid drugs. CDR3 residues: CASSFREGRGAKNIQYF. The DNA for the CDR3 is TGTGCCAGCAGCTTCCGGGAGGGCCGAGGTGCCAAAAACATTCAGTACTTC.